Listed here are 13 T cell receptor beta chains from one sample, sequenced in a study of OX40 agonist ivuxolimab in advanced cancers. Only in-frame clones appear in the TCRdb table, and some are missing; sequencing was by immunoSEQ multiplex PCR. This sample has 100,000 to 150,000 clones, with 80% to 95% found just once. The sequenced sample was CD4+ or CD8+ T cells sorted from blood, obtained in a trial of the OX40 agonist ivuxolimab. All receptors derive from an adult with an advanced solid tumor such as melanoma, head and neck, liver or kidney cancer.

This clone was recorded only once. The V and J genes are TRBV19 and TRBJ2-3, with TRBD2 as a possible D gene (6 bases). Trimming removed 10 bases at V and 1 base at J, with 24 bases between. CDR1 and CDR2 from the germline V gene are LNHDA and SQIVND (reference sequence). The CDR3 is 17 amino acids. For the CDR3, the DNA is TGTGCCACTTCCCCCTTTAAACTAGCTACGGGCACAGATACGCAGTATTTT. Translated: CATSPFKLATGTDTQYF. Combining the CDR3 with reference TRBV19 and TRBJ2-3 gives the whole variable domain DGGITQSPKYLFRKEGQNVTLSCEQNLNHDAMYWYRQDPGQGLRLIYYSQIVNDFQKGDIAEGYSVSREKKESFPLTVTSAQKNPTAFYLCATSPFKLATGTDTQYFGPGTRLTVL.

The chain has TRBV9 and TRBJ2-1; 8 positions agree with TRBD2. The CDR3 consists of 15 residues. Germline lookup yields CDR1 SGDLS and CDR2 YYNGEE. The trim removed 6 bases at V and 2 bases at J, leaving 7 bases unmatched. The CDR3 here is CASTIAGQAYNEQFF. CDR3 in DNA: TGTGCCAGCACCATAGCGGGACAAGCCTACAATGAGCAGTTCTTC.

The chain employs TRBV5-5 and TRBJ2-3; 8 bases map to TRBD2. With 0 bases clipped from V and 4 bases from J, the junction kept 7 bases outside the gene matches. The germline V gene encodes CDR1 SGHKS and CDR2 YYEKEE (reference sequence). The CDR3 totals 16 residues. Here the CDR3 reads CASSLELAVQADTQYF. CDR3 in DNA: TGTGCCAGCAGCTTGGAACTAGCGGTCCAGGCAGATACGCAGTATTTT.

V and J are TRBV2 and TRBJ1-1; D call uncertain. In germline, CDR1 is SNHLY, CDR2 FYNNEI. This CDR3 comprises 14 residues. V lost 8 bases and J lost 1, with 14 bases in between. The CDR3, as DNA: TGTGCCAGCGTCGGTCAAGTGGCGAACACTGAAGCTTTCTTT. This translates into CASVGQVANTEAFF.

The chain couples TRBV19 to TRBJ2-2, with TRBD2 identical over 10 bases. In germline, CDR1 is LNHDA, CDR2 SQIVND (reference sequence). This CDR3 has 14 amino acids. J gave up 3 bases and V 9 bases, and 4 bases lay outside the gene matches. The CDR3 protein is CASRTSGDTGELFF. Written as DNA, the CDR3 is TGTGCCAGCCGGACTAGCGGAGACACCGGGGAGCTGTTTTTT.

This chain links TRBV11-1 with TRBJ2-7; a weak D match, TRBD1 (7 bases). V gave up 6 bases and J gave up 5 bases, with 20 bases separating them. In germline, CDR1 is SGHAT, CDR2 FQDESV (reference sequence). The CDR3 totals 15 residues. For the CDR3, the DNA is TGTGCCAGCAGATCACGCGGAGGGGGCCCCCACGAGCAGTACTTC. Translated, it gives CASRSRGGGPHEQYF.

The V call is TRBV7-2, the J call TRBJ2-2; TRBD2 matches at 8 bases. The CDR3 consists of 19 residues. Germline lookup yields CDR1 SGHTA and CDR2 FQGNSA. The V gene end was trimmed by 0 bases and the J gene end by 2 bases; junction bases not matched to a gene: 11. CDR3 coding DNA: TGTGCCAGCAGCTTAGCCCCACTGACTAGCGCATTAAACACCGGGGAGCTGTTTTTT. Translation: CASSLAPLTSALNTGELFF.

The V gene is TRBV7-3, the J gene TRBJ2-2; D unclear. Trimming left V 6 bases short and J 6 bases short, with 8 bases between. From germline, CDR1 is SGHTA and CDR2 FQGTGA. The CDR3 is 12 amino acids. CDR3 residues: CASSSLAGELFF. In nucleotides, the CDR3 is TGTGCCAGCAGTTCTCTAGCCGGGGAGCTGTTTTTT.

The chain uses TRBV5-1 and TRBJ2-7; 14 bases line up with TRBD2. Germline values: CDR1 SGHRS, CDR2 YFSETQ. The V segment lost 4 bases and the J segment 7 bases; nucleotides outside the gene matches: 16. The CDR3 has 18 residues. The CDR3 DNA reads as TGCGCCAGCAGCAGGGGACTAGCGGGAGATCAGGGTTCGGGGGAGCAGTACTTC. This codes for CASSRGLAGDQGSGEQYF.

The V gene is TRBV5-1, the J gene TRBJ2-3; TRBD2 matches at 11 bases. Germline loops: CDR1 SGHRS, CDR2 YFSETQ. Germline trimming cut 5 bases from V and 2 bases from J; bases unmatched to any gene: 4. The CDR3 runs 15 residues. CDR3 residues: CASSRLAGHTDTQYF. The CDR3 coding sequence is TGCGCCAGCAGTAGACTAGCGGGGCACACAGATACGCAGTATTTT.

This rearrangement joins TRBV4-3 to TRBJ1-2; D possibly corresponds to TRBD1 (5 bases). Germline CDR1 is LGHNA and CDR2 is YSLEER. V dropped 2 bases and J dropped 7 bases, with 20 bases sitting between them. The CDR3 loop spans 16 amino acids. In DNA form, the CDR3 reads TGCGCCAGCAGCCAACGCCAAGGGGCCGACGGGGGTGGCTACACCTTC. Amino acid sequence: CASSQRQGADGGGYTF.

As for this clone: Other DNA variants within this sample encode the same CDR3. The CDR3 loop is CASSTGTANTEAFF. For the CDR3, the DNA is TGCGCCAGCAGCACGGGGACAGCCAACACTGAAGCTTTCTTT. The V and J genes are TRBV5-1 and TRBJ1-1, with 7 nucleotides matching TRBD1. CDR1 is SGHRS and CDR2 is YFSETQ in the germline V gene. After removal of 4 bases from V and 2 bases from J, the junction contained 5 bases not matched to a gene. This CDR3 comprises 14 residues.

This clone was counted once. The V and J genes are TRBV11-3 and TRBJ2-3, with D unresolved. V lost 0 bases, J lost 2 bases, and 6 bases lay in between. This CDR3 is built from 14 residues. Germline loops: CDR1 SGHNT, CDR2 YENEEA. CDR3 coding DNA: TGTGCCAGCAGCTTAGATCCTGTCACAGATACGCAGTATTTT. The encoded protein is CASSLDPVTDTQYF.